These 14 T cell receptor beta chains were all obtained from the same sample, sequenced in a study of T-cell memory formation after mild COVID-19. TCRdb called the 5' RACE reads again in MiXCR, with one record for every CDR3 protein. Of a few hundred thousand distinct CDR3 sequences listed, approximately 19% were seen once; the top ten hold 21%. The sequenced sample consisted of PBMCs or a T cell subset sorted from them (not recorded which). Source of these receptors: a man between 18 and 35 years old who had mild COVID-19 (a few samples of this study predate the infection). Cell type and time point are not known.

The chain couples TRBV30 to TRBJ1-1; D is uncertain. CDR1 and CDR2 (germline): GTSNPN, SVGIG (reference sequence). The CDR3 contains 15 residues. Trimming took 4 bases from V and 1 from J, leaving 16 bases between them. The CDR3 reads CAWKGAGKGNTEAFF. The CDR3 coding sequence is TGTGCCTGGAAGGGAGCCGGCAAAGGGAACACTGAAGCTTTCTTT.

This clonotype was counted a few times. The chain links TRBV20-1 to TRBJ2-3; the D gene could be TRBD1 or TRBD2 (7 bases each). The CDR3 has 14 amino acids. The germline CDR1 and CDR2 sequences are DFQATT and SNEGSKA (reference sequence). Trimming took 6 bases from V and 5 from J, leaving 18 bases between them. CDR3 residues: CSANLGRGLDTQYF. DNA for the CDR3: TGCAGTGCCAACCTTGGGAGGGGGCTAGATACGCAGTATTTT.

In this sample, this clonotype turned up a few times. This chain joins TRBV6-5 and TRBJ1-6; D might be TRBD1 (6 bases). Trimming cost V 3 bases and J 8 bases, with 11 bases left between them. This CDR3 comprises 14 residues. Germline loops: CDR1 MNHEY, CDR2 SVGAGI. CDR3 amino acids: CASSYSRTDSPLHF. The DNA of the CDR3 is TGTGCCAGCAGTTATTCCCGGACAGATTCACCCCTCCACTTT.

The genes are TRBV4-1 and TRBJ1-6; 7 nucleotides align to TRBD1. Germline V gene data show CDR1 as MGHRA and CDR2 as YSYEKL. The CDR3 sequence is 12 residues long. CDR3 region: CVRTGAGSPLHF. CDR3 DNA sequence: TGCGTCCGCACAGGGGCTGGTTCACCCCTCCACTTT.

This clonotype was found a few times. The DNA for the CDR3 is TGTGCCAGCAGAGATCGGGACTATGAATTCTTC. Amino acid sequence: CASRDRDYEFF. The V and J genes are TRBV2 and TRBJ2-1, with 7 bases lining up with TRBD2. Germline CDR1 is SNHLY and CDR2 is FYNNEI. The V segment lost 6 bases and the J segment 16 bases; nucleotides outside the gene matches: 9. The CDR3 is 11 residues long.

In this sample, this clonotype turned up many times. The chain employs TRBV7-2 and TRBJ2-5; D uncertain. With 1 base removed from V and 5 bases from J, the gap between germline ends came to 8 bases. The germline V gene has CDR1 SGHTA and CDR2 FQGNSA. CDR3 length: 13 residues. The CDR3 is CASSLVVRETQYF. DNA of the CDR3: TGTGCCAGCAGCTTAGTAGTCCGGGAGACCCAGTACTTC.

This clonotype was observed a handful of times. The chain has TRBV27 and TRBJ2-3; TRBD1 or TRBD2 may be the D gene (5 bases each). Germline CDR1 reads MNHEY; CDR2 reads SMNVEV (reference sequence). V was pared by 3 bases and J by 3 bases, with 13 bases between. The CDR3 spans 15 residues. CDR3 sequence reads: CASSFRDWGTDTQYF. CDR3 bases: TGTGCCAGCAGTTTCCGGGATTGGGGGACAGATACGCAGTATTTT.

This clonotype showed up just a few times. The V gene is TRBV7-2, the J gene TRBJ2-2, with D possibly TRBD2 on 5 matching bases. V lost 5 bases and J lost 6, with 16 bases in between. CDR3 length: 15 amino acids. Germline values: CDR1 SGHTA, CDR2 FQGNSA. Written as DNA, the CDR3 is TGTGCCAGCAGCCCGGACGCCCGGCGGGCCGGGGAGCTGTTTTTT. Translated, it gives CASSPDARRAGELFF.

J is TRBJ1-4 and V is TRBV18; D remains unclear. This CDR3 is built from 15 residues. With 3 bases removed from V and 0 bases from J, the gap between germline ends came to 8 bases. Germline-derived CDR1 and CDR2 are KGHSH and LQKENI. CDR3 protein: CASSPARSTNEKLFF. The CDR3 nucleotides are TGTGCCAGCTCACCTGCGCGATCAACTAATGAAAAACTGTTTTTT.

This clonotype was seen only a few times. The chain has TRBV10-3 and TRBJ1-2, with 7 bases lining up with TRBD1. V lost 10 bases and J lost 3; bases outside the gene matches: 5. Germline lookup yields CDR1 ENHRY and CDR2 SYGVKD. The CDR3 has 12 amino acids. The CDR3 DNA is TGTGCCACCCACAGGGGATACTATGGCTACACCTTC. Protein: CATHRGYYGYTF.

This clonotype has only a few counts. CDR3 sequence: CASSLVRLNKRHNYGYTF. The CDR3 nucleotides read TGTGCCAGCAGCTTGGTCCGCCTGAACAAGAGACATAACTATGGCTACACCTTC. The V call is TRBV5-5, the J call TRBJ1-2; D unclear. Trimming pared 0 bases from V and 1 base from J, leaving 19 bases between. This CDR3 has 18 residues. Germline loops: CDR1 SGHKS, CDR2 YYEKEE (reference sequence). The whole variable domain, filled in from reference TRBV5-5 and TRBJ1-2, reads DAGVTQSPTHLIKTRGQQVTLRCSPISGHKSVSWYQQVLGQGPQFIFQYYEKEERGRGNFPDRFSARQFPNYSSELNVNALLLGDSALYLCASSLVRLNKRHNYGYTFGSGTRLTVV.

This chain connects TRBV6-6 to TRBJ1-4; D remains unclear. This CDR3 region has 16 residues. CDR1 and CDR2 from the germline V gene are MNHNY and SVGAGI (reference sequence). Trimming cost V 5 bases and J 3 bases, with 16 bases left between them. The CDR3 sequence is CASSPRRGGSNEKLFF. CDR3 in DNA: TGTGCCAGCAGTCCTCGTCGGGGAGGTTCTAATGAAAAACTGTTTTTT.

The V and J genes are TRBV5-1 and TRBJ2-1, with 16 nucleotides matching TRBD2. V lost 4 bases and J lost 8; bases outside the gene matches: 15. The germline V gene has CDR1 SGHRS and CDR2 YFSETQ. The CDR3 runs 19 residues. CDR3 DNA: TGCGCCAGCAGCCCGTTCCTCCCGGGACTAGCGGGGGGGCATGATGAGCAGTTCTTC. Residues: CASSPFLPGLAGGHDEQFF.

This clonotype has ten or more counts. The chain carries TRBV5-1 and TRBJ2-2; 8 bases align to TRBD2. Per germline, CDR1 SGHRS and CDR2 YFSETQ. J lost 6 bases, V lost 4 bases, and 11 bases had no gene match. This CDR3 is 16 amino acids long. This CDR3 is CASSPAGAGVAGELFF. DNA for the CDR3: TGCGCCAGCAGCCCAGCGGGGGCCGGCGTAGCCGGGGAGCTGTTTTTT.